Listed below are T cell receptor beta chains from one sample, sequenced in a study of blood T cell repertoires in COVID-19. Profiled with immunoSEQ multiplex PCR; TCRdb holds only in-frame clones, not every one. Among tens of thousands of clones listed, approximately 83% were seen once. Sequencing input: peripheral blood. Receptors originate from a man aged 60 to 75 with acute or convalescent COVID-19. Both conserved end residues are part of each CDR3. A D gene is named only where the DNA matches it firmly. Clone size is not always given. Where it is, it says once, few, many or a class for expanded clones.

D gene	clone size	V gene	J gene	CDR3 DNA	CDR3 protein
TRBD1	-	TRBV20-1	TRBJ2-7	TGCAGTGCTAGTAGGGGACAGGGAAGCGAGCAGTACTTC	CSASRGQGSEQYF
-	-	TRBV5-1	TRBJ2-1	TGCGCCAGCAGCTTGTGGGGGGATGAGCAGTTCTTC	CASSLWGDEQFF
-	-	TRBV24-1	TRBJ2-5	TGTGCCACCAGTGATTCATACAGGACCCAGTACTTC	CATSDSYRTQYF
-	-	TRBV9	TRBJ1-3	TGTGCCAGCAGCGTAGGTCAGGGGATAGTTGGAAACACCATATATTTT	CASSVGQGIVGNTIYF
TRBD2	-	TRBV6-5	TRBJ2-7	TGTGCCAGCAGTACCTTAGCGGGGGCCAAATACGAGCAGTACTTC	CASSTLAGAKYEQYF
TRBD2	many	TRBV11-2	TRBJ2-1	TGTGCCAGCAGCATGGGACTAGCGGAATACAATGAGCAGTTCTTC	CASSMGLAEYNEQFF
TRBD1	-	TRBV6-1	TRBJ2-1	TGTGCCAGCAGTGAATCGGGACAGATCAATGAGCAGTTCTTC	CASSESGQINEQFF
TRBD1	-	TRBV27	TRBJ2-2	TGTGCCAGCAGTTTGGGGGACAGGGAGACCGGGGAGCTGTTTTTT	CASSLGDRETGELFF
-	many	TRBV7-3	TRBJ1-1	TGTGCCAGCAGCTTAAGAGGCAGGGGGAACACTGAAGCTTTCTTT	CASSLRGRGNTEAFF
TRBD1	-	TRBV27	TRBJ1-2	TGTGCCAGCAGTTCGGGACAGATTAACTATGGCTACACCTTC	CASSSGQINYGYTF
-	-	TRBV13	TRBJ1-2	TGTGCCAGCAGCTTAATGCAGGGAACGGAAGGCTACACCTTC	CASSLMQGTEGYTF
-	-	TRBV6-5	TRBJ2-1	TGTGCCAGCGGAGCACCACCGTACAATGAGCAGTTCTTC	CASGAPPYNEQFF
TRBD1	-	TRBV25-1	TRBJ2-7	TGTGCCAGCAGTGAAGGAAACCCTTTTGGGACAGAGGATCCCTCGTGGTACTTC	CASSEGNPFGTEDPSWYF
-	-	TRBV2	TRBJ1-1	TGTGCCAGCAGTGCCTCTTCGGTTGGGGGCGGCACTGAAGCTTTCTTT	CASSASSVGGGTEAFF
-	-	TRBV2	TRBJ1-5	TGTGCCAGCACAGAGCTCCCCGGAGGGCCCCAGCATTTT	CASTELPGGPQHF
TRBD1	once	TRBV6-5	TRBJ1-2	TGTGCCAGCAGTTACTCAGCAGGGGGAGCCTATGGCTACACCTTC	CASSYSAGGAYGYTF
-	-	TRBV30	TRBJ2-5	TGTGCCTGGAGTGAACACACTACAGAGACCCAGTACTTC	CAWSEHTTETQYF
-	-	TRBV6-2/TRBV6-3	TRBJ1-1	TGTGCCAGCAGTTACTCGAGAGGGGGGGGCTACACTGAAGCTTTCTTT	CASSYSRGGGYTEAFF
-	-	TRBV5-1	TRBJ2-7	TGCGCCAGCAGTGAGACAGGAACCTACGAGCAGTACTTC	CASSETGTYEQYF